The 21 T cell receptor beta chains below come from one sample, sequenced in a study of response to subunit inactivated influenza vaccine. Using its own MiXCR run on the RT-PCR reads, TCRdb lists one record per CDR3 protein. In the table there are hundreds of thousands of distinct CDR3 sequences, approximately 17% of which are singletons. The sequencing here drew on PBMCs from blood, taken 4 to 6 days after vaccination. The receptors originated from a middle-aged man who received an inactivated influenza vaccine.

This clonotype showed up just a few times. The chain links TRBV21-1 to TRBJ1-1. TRBV21-1 is a pseudogene. This CDR3 has 15 residues. CDR3 amino acids: CACRSRARMNTEAFF. The CDR3 DNA reads TGTGCCTGCAGAAGCAGAGCACGGATGAACACTGAAGCTTTCTTT.

The V and J genes are TRBV11-2 and TRBJ2-3; 10 bases agree with TRBD2. From germline, CDR1 is SGHAT and CDR2 FQNNGV. With 5 bases clipped from V and 6 bases from J, the junction kept 17 bases outside the gene matches. The CDR3 length is 18 residues. The chain's CDR3 is CASSTYAAGGPGSDTQYF. The CDR3 nucleotides are TGTGCCAGCAGCACCTACGCAGCGGGAGGGCCGGGAAGCGATACGCAGTATTTT.

This clonotype was counted only a few times. The genes are TRBV4-1 and TRBJ1-2; D is perhaps TRBD1 (5 bases). There are 14 residues in the CDR3. CDR1 and CDR2 from the germline V gene are MGHRA and YSYEKL. Trimming pared 2 bases from V and 3 bases from J, leaving 10 bases between. CDR3 DNA: TGCGCCAGCAGCCAAAACAGGAGAGACTATGGCTACACCTTC. Its translation: CASSQNRRDYGYTF.

This clonotype was counted a single time. The chain uses TRBV5-1 and TRBJ1-3, with 7 bases matching TRBD1. This CDR3 spans 14 amino acids. J was trimmed by 4 bases and V by 2 bases; bases with no gene match: 3. Germline V gene sequence: CDR1 SGHRS, CDR2 YFSETQ. CDR3 protein: CASSFGTVGNTIYF. CDR3 bases: TGCGCCAGCAGCTTTGGGACAGTCGGAAACACCATATATTTT.

This clonotype has a count of ten or more. This chain uses TRBV12-3 or TRBV12-4 with TRBJ2-1; no definite D call. This CDR3 has 15 amino acids. Trimming cost V 5 bases and J 0 bases, with 11 bases left between them. CDR3 loop: CASSPDGSSYNEQFF. The CDR3 DNA is TGTGCCAGCAGTCCGGACGGAAGCTCCTACAATGAGCAGTTCTTC.

This clonotype was detected a few times. CDR3 coding DNA: TGCAGTGCCCGGTCGGCGGGTAGGTACAATGAGCAGTTCTTC. Its protein product is CSARSAGRYNEQFF. The chain joins TRBV20-1 to TRBJ2-1; possible D gene TRBD2, 5 bases. This CDR3 comprises 14 residues. The V and J ends lost 6 bases and 4 bases respectively, with 16 bases between them. The germline V gene encodes CDR1 DFQATT and CDR2 SNEGSKA (reference sequence).

This clonotype was found a few times. The gene calls are TRBV7-6 and TRBJ2-1; 7 nucleotides match TRBD2. J lost 0 bases, V lost 1 base, and 6 bases had no gene match. The CDR3 consists of 17 residues. Germline V gene lookup returns CDR1 SGHVS and CDR2 FNYEAQ. The CDR3 nucleotides are TGTGCCAGCAGCTTAGGGGGTGGGGACTACTCCTACAATGAGCAGTTCTTC. Translating gives CASSLGGGDYSYNEQFF.

V gene TRBV20-1 combines with J gene TRBJ2-5; 12 bases match TRBD2. The CDR3 is 15 amino acids. Germline CDR1 DFQATT, CDR2 SNEGSKA (reference sequence). After removal of 5 bases from V and 5 bases from J, the junction contained 9 bases not matched to a gene. CDR3 loop: CSAGGTSGLGETQYF. Here the CDR3 DNA reads TGCAGTGCTGGGGGGACTAGCGGGCTGGGGGAGACCCAGTACTTC.

The chain employs TRBV10-3 and TRBJ2-7, with 7 bases matching TRBD2. V lost 3 bases and J lost 4; bases outside the gene matches: 12. The CDR3 has 16 amino acids. CDR1 is ENHRY, CDR2 SYGVKD, per germline. The CDR3 DNA follows: TGTGCCATCAGTGATCAAAGGGACTACTACTCATACGAGCAGTACTTC. Protein: CAISDQRDYYSYEQYF.

The V and J genes are TRBV20-1 and TRBJ2-7, with D perhaps TRBD2 (5 bases). The CDR3 is 15 amino acids. V was shortened by 7 bases and J by 0 bases, with 19 bases between the two germline ends. Germline lookup yields CDR1 DFQATT and CDR2 SNEGSKA (reference sequence). The chain's CDR3 is CSVLSGRRSSYEQYF. CDR3 nucleotides: TGCAGTGTTCTATCAGGTCGGAGGAGCTCCTACGAGCAGTACTTC.

The V call is TRBV12-3 or TRBV12-4, the J call TRBJ2-1; no firm D call. The CDR3 has 15 amino acids. V lost 4 bases to trimming and J lost 2 bases, with 12 bases between them. The CDR3 nucleotides read TGTGCCAGCAGTTCTAACTTAATTGCCTACAATGAGCAGTTCTTC. It codes for CASSSNLIAYNEQFF.

The chain recombines TRBV7-2 with TRBJ2-6; D remains ambiguous. The germline gives CDR1 SGHTA, CDR2 FQGNSA. The CDR3 runs to 16 residues. Trimming removed 2 bases from V and 0 bases from J, with 8 bases in between. The CDR3 sequence is CASSLLGPSGANVLTF. In nucleotides, the CDR3 is TGTGCCAGCAGCTTACTAGGCCCCTCTGGGGCCAACGTCCTGACTTTC.

This chain uses TRBV4-1 with TRBJ1-2; 9 bases fit TRBD1. The CDR3 extends over 17 amino acids. Trimming removed 1 base from V and 5 bases from J; junction bases left unmatched: 11. CDR1 MGHRA and CDR2 YSYEKL come from the germline V gene. The CDR3 protein is CASSQAGGGQGMYGYTF. The DNA of the CDR3 is TGCGCCAGCAGCCAAGCGGGCGGGGGACAGGGAATGTATGGCTACACCTTC.

The chain is built from TRBV5-1 and TRBJ1-2; no definite D call. V lost 4 bases and J 4 bases, leaving 14 bases between the germline ends. The CDR3 is 14 residues long. Germline V gives CDR1 SGHRS, CDR2 YFSETQ. The CDR3 region is CASSPLVRAYGYTF. In DNA form, the CDR3 reads TGCGCCAGCAGCCCCCTTGTCCGGGCCTATGGCTACACCTTC.

The chain employs TRBV5-1 and TRBJ2-1; 11 bases fit TRBD1. Trimming removed 3 bases from V and 8 bases from J; junction bases left unmatched: 7. There are 15 residues in the CDR3. The germline CDR1 and CDR2 sequences are SGHRS and YFSETQ. The CDR3 coding sequence is TGCGCCAGCAGCTGGACGGGACAGGGGGTGTATGAGCAGTTCTTC. Amino acid sequence: CASSWTGQGVYEQFF.

This clonotype was observed a handful of times. The chain joins TRBV5-1 to TRBJ2-1, with D possibly matching TRBD2 (5 bases). V lost 1 base and J lost 5, with 16 bases in between. Looked up from germline, CDR1 is SGHRS and CDR2 is YFSETQ. The CDR3 runs 16 residues. As DNA, the CDR3 is TGCGCCAGCAGCTTGTCGGCGGGTCCCTCTAACAATGAGCAGTTCTTC. This codes for CASSLSAGPSNNEQFF.

V gene TRBV7-9 combines with J gene TRBJ2-1, with D perhaps TRBD2 (6 bases). The germline V and J ends were trimmed by 4 bases and 6 bases, with 10 bases remaining between them. The length of the CDR3 is 13 residues. The germline V gene has CDR1 SEHNR and CDR2 FQNEAQ (reference sequence). CDR3 in DNA: TGTGCCAGCAGCTGGGGGACTGGCAATGAGCAGTTCTTC. It yields the protein CASSWGTGNEQFF.

The chain is built from TRBV28 and TRBJ2-4, with D tentatively TRBD1 (5 bases). Looked up from germline, CDR1 is MDHEN and CDR2 is SYDVKM. The CDR3 runs 14 residues. Deletions cut 2 bases from V and 7 bases from J, with 12 bases between. The DNA for the CDR3 is TGTGCCAGCAGTTTAGCAACAGGTGTGAACATTCAGTACTTC. Translation: CASSLATGVNIQYF.

The chain has TRBV12-3 or TRBV12-4 and TRBJ2-2; TRBD1 might be the D (5 bases). Between the trimmed V and J ends, which lost 8 bases and 7 bases, there was a span of 14 bases. The CDR3 extends over 13 amino acids. CDR3 sequence reads: CASDGRAHGELFF. The CDR3 DNA follows: TGTGCCAGCGATGGCAGGGCGCACGGGGAGCTGTTTTTT.

This sequence joins TRBV15 and TRBJ2-3; D remains ambiguous. Germline V gene lookup returns CDR1 LNHNV and CDR2 YYDKDF (reference sequence). The CDR3 extends over 15 amino acids. The V and J ends lost 3 bases and 3 bases respectively, with 13 bases between them. DNA of the CDR3: TGTGCCACCAGCAGGTTTCTAGAACCTACAGATACGCAGTATTTT. Encoded protein: CATSRFLEPTDTQYF.

There are a few counts of this clonotype. V is TRBV6-1 and J is TRBJ2-4; D perhaps matches TRBD1 (6 bases). Trimming pared 3 bases from V and 2 bases from J, leaving 11 bases between. There are 15 residues in the CDR3. Germline V gene lookup returns CDR1 MNHNS and CDR2 SASEGT. The CDR3 loop is CASSERTATKNIQYF. In DNA form, the CDR3 reads TGTGCCAGCAGTGAGAGGACAGCTACCAAAAACATTCAGTACTTC.